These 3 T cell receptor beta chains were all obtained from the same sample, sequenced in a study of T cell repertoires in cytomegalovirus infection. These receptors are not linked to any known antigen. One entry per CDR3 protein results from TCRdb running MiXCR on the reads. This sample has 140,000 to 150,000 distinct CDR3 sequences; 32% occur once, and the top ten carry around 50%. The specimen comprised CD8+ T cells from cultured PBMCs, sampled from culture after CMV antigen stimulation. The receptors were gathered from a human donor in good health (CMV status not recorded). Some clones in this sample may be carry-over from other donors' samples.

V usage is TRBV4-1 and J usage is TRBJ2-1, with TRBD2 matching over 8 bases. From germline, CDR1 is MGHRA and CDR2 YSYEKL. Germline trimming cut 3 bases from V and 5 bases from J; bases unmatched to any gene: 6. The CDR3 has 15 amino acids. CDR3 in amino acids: CASSHTERGHNEQFF. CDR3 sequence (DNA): TGCGCCAGCAGCCACACTGAGCGGGGGCACAATGAGCAGTTCTTC.

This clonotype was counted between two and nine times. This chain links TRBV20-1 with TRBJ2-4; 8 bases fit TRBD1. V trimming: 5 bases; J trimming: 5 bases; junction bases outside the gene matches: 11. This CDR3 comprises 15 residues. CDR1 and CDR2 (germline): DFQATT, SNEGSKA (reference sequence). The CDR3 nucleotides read TGCAGTGCTTCGCGGACAGGGAATGGGGAAAACATTCAGTACTTC. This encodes CSASRTGNGENIQYF.

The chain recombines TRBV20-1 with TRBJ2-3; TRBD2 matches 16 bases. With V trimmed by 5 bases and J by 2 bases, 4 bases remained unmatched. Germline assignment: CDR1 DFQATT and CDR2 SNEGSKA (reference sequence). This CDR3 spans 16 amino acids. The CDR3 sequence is CSAWGLAGGSTDTQYF. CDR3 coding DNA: TGCAGTGCTTGGGGACTAGCGGGGGGGTCCACAGATACGCAGTATTTT.